This T cell receptor (beta chain) was documented in a study of T cells after yellow fever vaccination (dated by TCRdb to about 2019). Study-level background: Libraries from fractions with low cell numbers were prepared with the SMART-Seq v4 Ultra Low Input RNA kit. To follow T-cell clones before and after primary and booster YFV17D yellow fever vaccination, bulk TCR alpha and beta repertoires were sequenced over time. Blood was collected at multiple timepoints before and after primary and secondary immunization, and bulk PBMC replicates and cell subsets were isolated. Two healthy male donors made up the cohort, one aged 18 to 30 years and the other aged 30 to 39 years.

V is pruned by 4 bases and J by 6 bases, leaving 15 bases of the junction without a gene match. The CDR3 runs 15 amino acids, cysteine and phenylalanine included. Only the CDR3 DNA stays, 45 bases, in frame from base 1. CDR1 and CDR2, per the germline V gene (reference sequence), are GTSNPN and SVGIG. Of note for this clonotype: The target of this receptor is not known. Base qualities are missing; no much larger clone stands one base away.

The treatment or condition tag for this specimen amounts to: live attenuated yellow fever vaccine strain. At every blood-draw timepoint, two biological replicates of bulk PBMCs were collected. A standard Ficoll-Paque protocol was used to isolate PBMCs from peripheral blood. TriZol was used to extract RNA from bulk PBMCs, CD4 and CD8 fractions, and dextramer-positive and dextramer-negative fractions. Beyond this particular receptor, the publication reports: Because only a couple of donors were included in the study, the extent to which the findings can be generalized is limited. Most clones expanded after primary vaccination were re-detected after the booster (almost 98% of CD4 and approximately 89% of CD8), suggesting broad memory maintenance. A small share of clonotypes occurred in both CD4 and CD8 compartments, likely arising from convergent recombination. FACS-sorted repertoires could contain abundant contaminating clonotypes from the bulk population, so computational filtering was required. Compared with the primary T-cell response, the secondary T-cell response was faster but weaker, reaching its peak on day 5 rather than on day 15.

TCR cDNA was made using 5'RACE template switching, a step that added a universal primer site and unique molecular identifiers. Priming of cDNA synthesis was performed from both the TCR alpha and TCR beta constant segments. Two PCR steps were used to amplify libraries, with sample barcodes and sequencing adapters being added in the second step. Libraries were sequenced on Illumina HiSeq 2500 (2x100 bp) or NovaSeq (2x150 bp). The authors processed their data as follows. Demultiplexing of reads and collapsing into UMI consensus sequences were performed with MIGEC, and V(D)J alignment was carried out with MiXCR. Using edgeR on replicate PBMC samples, clonotypes were called vaccine-responding if FDR was below 0.01 and the log2 fold change was above 5 up to day 15. Each bulk clonotype was labeled CD4 or CD8 based on which sequenced repertoire, CD4 or CD8, contained the clonotype at higher abundance. Using fastp trimming at Q25 and MiXCR clonotype assembly, TCRdb reanalyzed the public sequencing data and kept in-frame beta chains. Entries that share a CDR3 protein sequence are merged under the most common genes and DNA. It is TCRdb's table, rather than the study itself, that gives the V and J calls and clone size. Present in this sample are 500,000 to 550,000 distinct CDR3 sequences, about a fifth of which were seen just once. The ten largest make up roughly 16% of the sample.

The rearrangement joined TRBV30 to TRBJ2-7; 7 central nucleotides agree with TRBD2. The receptor was isolated from a man aged 18 to 29 who received the YFV17D yellow fever vaccine. The sequences come from PBMCs, collected 20 to 25 days after the first yellow fever vaccination. The sequenced DNA: TGTGCCTGGACGAGTGGGCGGGGGTTTTATCGCGAGCAGTACTTC. Its protein is CAWTSGRGFYREQYF.